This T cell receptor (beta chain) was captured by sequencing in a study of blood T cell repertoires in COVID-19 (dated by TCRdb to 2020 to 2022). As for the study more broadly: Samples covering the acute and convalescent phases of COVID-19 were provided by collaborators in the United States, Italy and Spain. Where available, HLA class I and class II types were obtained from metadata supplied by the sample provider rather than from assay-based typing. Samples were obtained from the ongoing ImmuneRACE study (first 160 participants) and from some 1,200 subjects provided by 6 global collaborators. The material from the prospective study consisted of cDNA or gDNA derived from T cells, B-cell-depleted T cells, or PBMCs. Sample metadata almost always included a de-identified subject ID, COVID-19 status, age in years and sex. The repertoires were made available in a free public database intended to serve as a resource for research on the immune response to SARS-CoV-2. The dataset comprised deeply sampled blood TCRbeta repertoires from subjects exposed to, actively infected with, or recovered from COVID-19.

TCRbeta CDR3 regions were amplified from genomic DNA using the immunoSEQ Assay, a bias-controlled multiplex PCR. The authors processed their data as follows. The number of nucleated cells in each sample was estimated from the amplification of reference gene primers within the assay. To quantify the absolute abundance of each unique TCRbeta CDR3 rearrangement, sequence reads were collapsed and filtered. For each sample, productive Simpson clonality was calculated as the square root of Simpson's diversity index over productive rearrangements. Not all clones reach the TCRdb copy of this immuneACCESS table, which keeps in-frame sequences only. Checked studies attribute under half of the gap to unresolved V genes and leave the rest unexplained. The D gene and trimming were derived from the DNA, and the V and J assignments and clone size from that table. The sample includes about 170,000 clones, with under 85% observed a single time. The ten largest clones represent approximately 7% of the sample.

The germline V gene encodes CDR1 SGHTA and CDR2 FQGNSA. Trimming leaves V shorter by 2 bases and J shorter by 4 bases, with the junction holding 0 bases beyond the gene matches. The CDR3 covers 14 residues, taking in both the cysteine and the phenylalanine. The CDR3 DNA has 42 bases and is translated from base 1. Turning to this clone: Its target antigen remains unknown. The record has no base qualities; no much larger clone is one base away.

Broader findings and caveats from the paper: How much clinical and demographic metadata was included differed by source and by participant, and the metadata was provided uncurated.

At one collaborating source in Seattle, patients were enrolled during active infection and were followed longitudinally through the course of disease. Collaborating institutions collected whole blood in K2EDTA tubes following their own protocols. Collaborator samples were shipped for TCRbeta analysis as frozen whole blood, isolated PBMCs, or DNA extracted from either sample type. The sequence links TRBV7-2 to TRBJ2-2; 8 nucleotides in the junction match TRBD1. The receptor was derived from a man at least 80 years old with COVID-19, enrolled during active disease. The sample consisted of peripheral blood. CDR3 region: CASSLTGGTGELFF. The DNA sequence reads TGTGCCAGCAGCTTAACAGGGGGCACCGGGGAGCTGTTTTTT.